The 20 T cell receptor beta chains given below trace back to one sample, sequenced in a study of response to subunit inactivated influenza vaccine. TCRdb analysed the RT-PCR reads with MiXCR anew, one entry per CDR3 protein. The sample has under 550,000 distinct CDR3 sequences, 6.5% to 8% seen once. The material sequenced was PBMCs from blood, taken roughly 24 months after vaccination. Receptors were obtained from a man between 45 and 75 years old who received an inactivated influenza vaccine.

The chain uses TRBV4-2 and TRBJ2-3; 13 nucleotides align to TRBD2. Trimming at V came to 1 base and at J to 0 bases, leaving 4 bases not matched to a gene. Germline CDR1 LGHNA, CDR2 YNFKEQ. This CDR3 comprises 18 residues. Here the CDR3 DNA reads TGTGCCAGCAGCCAAGGGACTAGCGGGAGACCAAGCACAGATACGCAGTATTTT. Its protein is CASSQGTSGRPSTDTQYF.

This clonotype was seen at least ten times. This chain links TRBV5-6 with TRBJ1-2; TRBD1 agrees at 7 bases. Germline-derived CDR1 and CDR2 are SGHDT and YYEEEE. The CDR3 sequence is 14 residues long. Trimming cost V 5 bases and J 3 bases; bases outside gene matches: 7. CDR3: CASREGQTYYGYTF. DNA for the CDR3: TGTGCCAGCAGAGAGGGACAGACTTACTATGGCTACACCTTC.

This clonotype was observed at least ten times. J is TRBJ1-6 and V is TRBV5-1; 7 bases are shared with TRBD1. The CDR3 has 14 residues. CDR1 and CDR2 (germline): SGHRS, YFSETQ. Losses at the gene ends were 1 base for V and 7 bases for J; bases not matched to a gene: 2. In nucleotides, the CDR3 is TGCGCCAGCAGCTTGCGACAGGGAAATTCACCCCTCCACTTT. Amino acid sequence: CASSLRQGNSPLHF.

This clonotype was detected only a few times. The V call is TRBV27, the J call TRBJ2-4, with 7 bases aligning to TRBD1. Germline V lookup: CDR1 MNHEY, CDR2 SMNVEV (reference sequence). This CDR3 is 19 amino acids long. J lost 0 bases, V lost 5 bases, and 16 bases had no gene match. The CDR3 nucleotides are TGTGCCAGCAGTCTAAGGGCCACGACAGGGACCCTAGCCAAAAACATTCAGTACTTC. This gives the protein CASSLRATTGTLAKNIQYF.

For the CDR3, the DNA is TGCAGTGCTAGAGATTGGGACAGGGACAGCTCCTACGAGCAGTACTTC. Translation gives CSARDWDRDSSYEQYF. The chain has TRBV20-1 and TRBJ2-7; 9 positions match TRBD1. The CDR3 length is 16 residues. CDR1 is DFQATT and CDR2 is SNEGSKA in the germline V gene (reference sequence). The trim removed 0 bases at V and 0 bases at J, leaving 6 bases unmatched.

V is TRBV7-2 and J is TRBJ1-2; D is possibly TRBD1 (6 bases). Per germline, CDR1 SGHTA and CDR2 FQGNSA. The CDR3 sequence is 13 residues long. V was pared by 4 bases and J by 8 bases, with 14 bases between. The CDR3 loop is CASSSGGAQGYTF. DNA for the CDR3: TGTGCCAGCAGCTCCGGGGGCGCGCAGGGCTACACCTTC.

Only a few counts were recorded for this clonotype. The chain combines TRBV24-1 with TRBJ1-1; tentatively, D is TRBD1 (5 bases). In germline, CDR1 is KGHDR, CDR2 SFDVKD. V was pared by 8 bases and J by 2 bases, with 11 bases between. The CDR3 runs 13 residues. CDR3 DNA sequence: TGTGCCACCAAACGGGGGGGAAACACTGAAGCTTTCTTT. It specifies CATKRGGNTEAFF.

This clonotype has more than one count but fewer than ten. The chain joins TRBV20-1 to TRBJ2-7; 10 nucleotides line up with TRBD2. The V segment lost 4 bases and the J segment 2 bases; nucleotides outside the gene matches: 5. Per germline, CDR1 DFQATT and CDR2 SNEGSKA (reference sequence). The CDR3 spans 14 residues. The CDR3 DNA reads as TGCAGTGCTACTCGGACTAGCGGCACCTACGAGCAGTACTTC. It translates to CSATRTSGTYEQYF.

This clonotype is medium-sized by share. The V gene is TRBV12-3 or TRBV12-4, the J gene TRBJ2-2; D is possibly TRBD1 (6 bases). Deletions cut 5 bases from V and 6 bases from J, with 19 bases between. CDR3 size: 16 residues. CDR3 protein: CASSPRAVEGAGELFF. Written as DNA, the CDR3 is TGTGCCAGCAGTCCCCGCGCCGTAGAGGGGGCCGGGGAGCTGTTTTTT.

This clonotype was seen a handful of times. The gene calls are TRBV18 and TRBJ2-3, with TRBD2 identical over 10 bases. Germline V gives CDR1 KGHSH, CDR2 LQKENI. The CDR3 extends over 16 amino acids. V gave up 3 bases and J gave up 2 bases; unmatched junction bases: 5. The CDR3 DNA reads as TGTGCCAGCTCACCTCGGACTAGCGGTTTCACAGATACGCAGTATTTT. It specifies CASSPRTSGFTDTQYF.

The chain joins TRBV2 to TRBJ1-4; 12 positions match TRBD1. The germline V gene has CDR1 SNHLY and CDR2 FYNNEI. V shed 6 bases, J shed 0 bases, and the junction held 8 bases outside the gene matches. The CDR3 length is 18 residues. The CDR3 is CASRGDRGLSATNEKLFF. The CDR3 DNA sequence: TGTGCCAGCAGGGGGGACAGGGGGCTTTCGGCAACTAATGAAAAACTGTTTTTT.

The chain recombines TRBV11-2 with TRBJ2-6, with D tentatively TRBD1 (6 bases). The CDR3 is 19 residues long. The germline V and J ends were trimmed by 5 bases and 0 bases, with 20 bases remaining between them. Germline CDR1 and CDR2: SGHAT and FQNNGV. The CDR3 DNA sequence: TGTGCCAGCAGCCTCAGATCTCCAGGGGTCGGCTCTGGGGCCAACGTCCTGACTTTC. It is translated as CASSLRSPGVGSGANVLTF.

This clonotype has a count of ten or more. The chain employs TRBV28 and TRBJ2-5; the match to TRBD1 covers 8 bases. The V gene's germline CDR1 is MDHEN and CDR2 SYDVKM. With 8 bases clipped from V and 7 bases from J, the junction kept 12 bases outside the gene matches. The CDR3 is made up of 14 amino acids. The CDR3 DNA is TGTGCCAGCGGATATGACAGGGGCGGTCGGACCCAGTACTTC. Protein: CASGYDRGGRTQYF.

This clonotype appeared a few times. The chain links TRBV12-3 or TRBV12-4 to TRBJ2-3, with 8 nucleotides matching TRBD1. CDR3 length: 15 amino acids. The trim removed 7 bases at V and 6 bases at J, leaving 12 bases unmatched. The CDR3 reads CASTGVAGGSDTQYF. The CDR3 region has the DNA TGTGCCAGCACCGGGGTGGCAGGGGGCTCGGATACGCAGTATTTT.

The chain recombines TRBV4-2 with TRBJ2-2; 10 bases fit TRBD2. This CDR3 is 18 amino acids long. The trim removed 0 bases at V and 6 bases at J, leaving 10 bases unmatched. Germline lookup yields CDR1 LGHNA and CDR2 YNFKEQ. The CDR3, as DNA: TGTGCCAGCAGCCAAGAAAGGCCGGGACTAGCGTACCCCGGGGAGCTGTTTTTT. This sequence encodes CASSQERPGLAYPGELFF.

The sample holds many counts of this clonotype. The chain is built from TRBV5-5 and TRBJ2-2; D ambiguous. Germline CDR1 and CDR2: SGHKS and YYEKEE (reference sequence). Trimming took off 4 bases at V and 2 bases at J, with 6 bases between the two ends. CDR3 size: 13 residues. The CDR3 coding sequence is TGTGCCAGCAGCCGACATAACACCGGGGAGCTGTTTTTT. It yields the protein CASSRHNTGELFF.

This clonotype was seen a few times. This chain links TRBV2 with TRBJ1-6; the D gene is possibly TRBD1 (5 bases). Trimming removed 0 bases from V and 8 bases from J, with 8 bases in between. Germline V CDR1 and CDR2: SNHLY, FYNNEI. CDR3 size: 14 residues. CDR3 in amino acids: CASSEAGGYSPLHF. CDR3 bases: TGTGCCAGCAGTGAAGCGGGGGGGTATTCACCCCTCCACTTT.

This clonotype was counted only a few times. In DNA form, the CDR3 reads TGTGCCAGTAGTTCCTGGGGCTACAATGAGCAGTTCTTC. Encoded protein: CASSSWGYNEQFF. This chain joins TRBV19 and TRBJ2-1, with no clear D. The CDR3 runs 13 residues. Deletions cut 5 bases from V and 3 bases from J, with 8 bases between. CDR1 LNHDA and CDR2 SQIVND come from the germline V gene (reference sequence).

This clonotype was counted between two and nine times. The chain carries TRBV20-1 and TRBJ2-2, with D possibly matching TRBD1 (6 bases). Germline V gene lookup returns CDR1 DFQATT and CDR2 SNEGSKA (reference sequence). The CDR3 loop spans 15 amino acids. Deletions cut 6 bases from V and 1 base from J, with 15 bases between. The DNA of the CDR3 is TGCAGTGCCCAAAGACAGGACAAGAACACCGGGGAGCTGTTTTTT. It encodes CSAQRQDKNTGELFF.

This clonotype appeared a few times. The V and J genes are TRBV6-5 and TRBJ2-7; D call uncertain. The ends were cut back, 0 bases at V and 3 bases at J, with 9 bases in the middle. This CDR3 has 14 residues. Germline CDR1 reads MNHEY; CDR2 reads SVGAGI. The CDR3 reads CASSYSPRNYEQYF. The CDR3 nucleotides read TGTGCCAGCAGTTACTCTCCCAGAAACTACGAGCAGTACTTC.